The 27 T cell receptor beta chains below all came from one sample that was sequenced in a study of shared clonotypes between healthy human individuals. Here immunoSEQ multiplex PCR was the method, and the copy in TCRdb shows in-frame clones only, minus some. Here the sample spans 520,000 or so clones, approximately 79% being singletons. The sample was PBMCs. These receptors all come from a woman in her forties in good health. Some clones in this sample may be carry-over from other donors' samples.

In its sample, this clone was seen many times. The chain links TRBV5-8 to TRBJ2-5; TRBD1 aligns across 7 bases. Germline CDR1 and CDR2: SGHTS and YDEGEE. The CDR3 is 16 residues long. V lost 4 bases, J lost 2 bases, and 11 bases stayed unmatched. The CDR3 here is CASSLLRGRLQETQYF. In DNA, the CDR3 is TGTGCCAGCAGCCTCCTAAGGGGGCGGCTTCAAGAGACCCAGTACTTC. Full variable domain (outside the CDR3, taken from reference TRBV5-8 and TRBJ2-5): EAGVTQSPTHLIKTRGQQATLRCSPISGHTSVYWYQQALGLGLQFLLWYDEGEERNRGNFPPRFSGRQFPNYSSELNVNALELEDSALYLCASSLLRGRLQETQYFGPGTRLLVL.

The J gene is TRBJ1-2, the V gene TRBV10-3, with D possibly matching TRBD1 (5 bases). Germline CDR1 reads ENHRY; CDR2 reads SYGVKD. This CDR3 has 15 amino acids. The germline V and J ends were trimmed by 8 bases and 1 base, with 17 bases remaining between them. The CDR3 loop is CAIAREGQRNYGYTF. Written as DNA, the CDR3 is TGTGCCATCGCTAGGGAGGGGCAACGTAACTATGGCTACACCTTC.

The chain recombines TRBV6-5 with TRBJ2-5, with D unresolved. Per the germline V gene, CDR1 is MNHEY and CDR2 is SVGAGI. V shed 2 bases and J shed 5 bases, with 6 bases lying between them. The CDR3 length is 12 residues. The CDR3 sequence: CASSYGRETQYF. CDR3 nucleotide sequence: TGTGCCAGCAGTTACGGGCGGGAGACCCAGTACTTC.

The genes are TRBV7-2 and TRBJ2-1; TRBD2 agrees at 10 bases. V shed 6 bases, J shed 3 bases, and the junction held 2 bases outside the gene matches. Germline assignment: CDR1 SGHTA and CDR2 FQGNSA. The CDR3 loop spans 14 amino acids. The CDR3 sequence: CASSASGGYNEQFF. For the CDR3, the DNA is TGTGCCAGCAGTGCTAGCGGGGGCTACAATGAGCAGTTCTTC.

V is TRBV5-1 and J is TRBJ1-3; no clear D gene. Trimming pared 0 bases from V and 0 bases from J, leaving 7 bases between. The CDR3 spans 15 residues. CDR1 is SGHRS and CDR2 is YFSETQ in the germline V gene. The chain's CDR3 is CASSLEAVSGNTIYF. Written as DNA, the CDR3 is TGCGCCAGCAGCTTGGAGGCGGTCTCTGGAAACACCATATATTTT.

This chain joins TRBV28 and TRBJ2-3, with D hard to call. Trimming removed 2 bases at V and 9 bases at J, with 9 bases between. The CDR3 has 12 residues. Germline CDR1 reads MDHEN; CDR2 reads SYDVKM. The CDR3 loop is CASSLRVGTQYF. In DNA, the CDR3 is TGTGCCAGCAGTTTACGGGTTGGGACGCAGTATTTT. The full variable domain, with the rest looked up from reference TRBV28 and TRBJ2-3, is DVKVTQSSRYLVKRTGEKVFLECVQDMDHENMFWYRQDPGLGLRLIYFSYDVKMKEKGDIPEGYSVSREKKERFSLILESASTNQTSMYLCASSLRVGTQYFGPGTRLTVL.

The V and J genes are TRBV30 and TRBJ2-4; no firm D call. V was shortened by 2 bases and J by 5 bases, with 10 bases between the two germline ends. This CDR3 region has 13 residues. The germline gives CDR1 GTSNPN, CDR2 SVGIG (reference sequence). Here the CDR3 DNA reads TGTGCCTGGAGTATGGGCGGAGAAAACATTCAGTACTTC. This sequence encodes CAWSMGGENIQYF.

V is TRBV29-1 and J is TRBJ1-1; 9 bases agree with TRBD1. This CDR3 contains 12 residues. Trimming removed 2 bases from V and 8 bases from J; junction bases left unmatched: 3. Germline CDR1 is SQVTM and CDR2 is ANQGSEA. Here the CDR3 DNA reads TGCAGCGTTGAAAGACAGGGGGAGGAAGCTTTCTTT. This gives the protein CSVERQGEEAFF.

The rearrangement uses TRBV30 and TRBJ1-1; D is ambiguous. Germline V CDR1 and CDR2: GTSNPN, SVGIG (reference sequence). This CDR3 contains 16 residues. Trimming stripped 1 base from V and 0 bases from J, with 15 bases between. CDR3 sequence: CAWSGGLLSVNTEAFF. The CDR3 region has the DNA TGTGCCTGGAGTGGAGGGTTGTTGTCAGTGAACACTGAAGCTTTCTTT.

The V gene is TRBV7-9, the J gene TRBJ2-3; 7 bases match TRBD1. Trimming took 7 bases from V and 5 from J; bases not matched to a gene: 9. From germline, CDR1 is SEHNR and CDR2 FQNEAQ (reference sequence). The CDR3 is 14 amino acids. CDR3 DNA: TGTGCCAGCACCCTAGGGGGCGGGCAAGATACGCAGTATTTT. Its protein product is CASTLGGGQDTQYF. The entire variable domain, with the rest obtained from reference TRBV7-9 and TRBJ2-3, is as follows: DTGVSQNPRHKITKRGQNVTFRCDPISEHNRLYWYRQTLGQGPEFLTYFQNEAQLEKSRLLSDRFSAERPKGSFSTLEIQRTEQGDSAMYLCASTLGGGQDTQYFGPGTRLTVL.

A word on this clone: Additional DNA sequences in this sample encode the identical CDR3. V and J are TRBV15 and TRBJ1-1; the match to TRBD1 covers 7 bases. Per the germline V gene, CDR1 is LNHNV and CDR2 is YYDKDF (reference sequence). V trimming: 0 bases; J trimming: 6 bases; junction bases outside the gene matches: 1. This CDR3 contains 13 residues. The CDR3 region is CATSRDRGSEAFF. CDR3 DNA sequence: TGTGCCACCAGCAGAGACAGGGGGTCTGAAGCTTTCTTT.

Worth noting for this clone: It is likely a read error: a sequence one base away is far more abundant. This chain joins TRBV27 and TRBJ2-7; the D call may be TRBD1 or TRBD2 (5 bases each). This CDR3 contains 15 residues. Germline V CDR1 and CDR2: MNHEY, SMNVEV (reference sequence). The CDR3 sequence: CAGSLSYSGGNEQYF. CDR3 DNA sequence: TGTGCCGGCAGTTTATCCTATTCTGGGGGAAACGAGCAGTACTTC.

This clone was observed once. The chain joins TRBV11-2 to TRBJ1-1; unclear D gene. Between the trimmed V and J ends, which lost 5 bases and 1 base, there was a span of 11 bases. Germline values: CDR1 SGHAT, CDR2 FQNNGV. This CDR3 contains 14 residues. The CDR3 loop is CASSPQVPNTEAFF. The CDR3 nucleotides read TGTGCCAGCAGCCCCCAGGTACCGAACACTGAAGCTTTCTTT. The full variable domain, in which reference TRBV11-2 and TRBJ1-1 provide the parts outside the CDR3, is EAGVAQSPRYKIIEKRQSVAFWCNPISGHATLYWYQQILGQGPKLLIQFQNNGVVDDSQLPKDRFSAERLKGVDSTLKIQPAKLEDSAVYLCASSPQVPNTEAFFGQGTRLTVV.

The chain employs TRBV5-1 and TRBJ2-5, with 9 bases matching TRBD1. The germline CDR1 and CDR2 sequences are SGHRS and YFSETQ. The CDR3 contains 14 residues. V trimming: 0 bases; J trimming: 13 bases; junction bases outside the gene matches: 10. CDR3 region: CASSLEGQGPPTYF. The CDR3 DNA sequence: TGCGCCAGCAGCTTGGAGGGACAGGGACCTCCTACGTACTTC.

The table lists this clone with a count of one. The chain combines TRBV11-3 with TRBJ2-7; 9 bases map to TRBD1. The germline gives CDR1 SGHNT, CDR2 YENEEA. The CDR3 length is 13 residues. The J segment lost 5 bases and the V segment lost 4 bases, leaving 3 bases of the junction unmatched. The CDR3 nucleotides are TGTGCCAGCAGCTCCCGGACAGGGGACGAGCAGTACTTC. Protein sequence: CASSSRTGDEQYF.

V usage is TRBV6-1 and J usage is TRBJ2-5, with D perhaps matching TRBD2 (6 bases). The germline gives CDR1 MNHNS, CDR2 SASEGT. The CDR3 is 14 amino acids. The V end was cut by 6 bases, the J end by 2 bases, with 13 bases between. CDR3 bases: TGTGCCAGCAGCGGACTACTACAACAAGAGACCCAGTACTTC. This gives the protein CASSGLLQQETQYF.

This chain joins TRBV2 and TRBJ2-3, with D uncertain. V was trimmed by 6 bases and J by 6 bases, leaving 13 bases between them. CDR1 is SNHLY, CDR2 FYNNEI, per germline. The CDR3 is 13 amino acids. The chain's CDR3 is CASSPLLSDTQYF. CDR3 in DNA: TGTGCCAGCAGCCCCCTACTTTCGGATACGCAGTATTTT.

This chain connects TRBV6-5 to TRBJ2-7, with 13 bases matching TRBD2. V lost 6 bases, J lost 5 bases, and 7 bases stayed unmatched. Per germline, CDR1 MNHEY and CDR2 SVGAGI. This CDR3 comprises 15 residues. As DNA, the CDR3 is TGTGCCAGCAGGCGACTAGCGGGAGGCCATAACGAGCAGTACTTC. Protein sequence: CASRRLAGGHNEQYF.

The chain combines TRBV7-9 with TRBJ2-7; TRBD2 aligns across 13 bases. The CDR3 has 16 amino acids. V lost 5 bases to trimming and J lost 3 bases; unmatched junction nucleotides: 7. Per germline, CDR1 SEHNR and CDR2 FQNEAQ (reference sequence). The chain's CDR3 is CASSTGTSGAHYEQYF. CDR3 sequence (DNA): TGTGCCAGCAGCACGGGGACTAGCGGGGCCCACTACGAGCAGTACTTC.

This clone was recorded a few times. The V and J genes are TRBV11-2 and TRBJ1-1, with D perhaps matching TRBD1 (5 bases). Trimming removed 5 bases from V and 7 bases from J, with 14 bases in between. Germline V gene sequence: CDR1 SGHAT, CDR2 FQNNGV. CDR3 length equals 13 residues. Written as DNA, the CDR3 is TGTGCCAGCAGCCCCACCTGGAGGGGTGAAGCTTTCTTT. Translation gives CASSPTWRGEAFF.

The V call is TRBV27, the J call TRBJ2-1, with a possible D match to TRBD1 (6 bases). The CDR3 loop spans 15 amino acids. Between the trimmed V and J ends, which lost 5 bases and 0 bases, there was a span of 11 bases. Germline V gene data show CDR1 as MNHEY and CDR2 as SMNVEV (reference sequence). CDR3 nucleotides: TGTGCCAGCAGTCTAGACAGGAGCTCCTACAATGAGCAGTTCTTC. Protein: CASSLDRSSYNEQFF.

The rearrangement joins TRBV18 to TRBJ1-5; a weak D match, TRBD1 (5 bases). This CDR3 has 15 residues. V was pared by 3 bases and J by 3 bases, with 12 bases between. CDR1 and CDR2 (germline): KGHSH, LQKENI. The CDR3 DNA reads TGTGCCAGCTCACCGGAACAGGTCGTCAATCAGCCCCAGCATTTT. The encoded protein is CASSPEQVVNQPQHF.

The chain carries TRBV2 and TRBJ2-7, with 11 bases fitting TRBD1. This CDR3 spans 15 amino acids. Germline CDR1 and CDR2: SNHLY and FYNNEI. V trimming: 8 bases; J trimming: 6 bases; junction bases outside the gene matches: 12. CDR3 in amino acids: CASGGGTGGFSEQYF. In DNA form, the CDR3 reads TGTGCCAGCGGTGGTGGGACAGGGGGTTTTTCCGAGCAGTACTTC. The full variable domain, with the rest looked up from reference TRBV2 and TRBJ2-7, is EPEVTQTPSHQVTQMGQEVILRCVPISNHLYFYWYRQILGQKVEFLVSFYNNEISEKSEIFDDQFSVERPDGSNFTLKIRSTKLEDSAMYFCASGGGTGGFSEQYFGPGTRLTVT.

The chain has TRBV7-6 and TRBJ1-4; no clear D. Germline assignment: CDR1 SGHVS and CDR2 FNYEAQ. V shed 4 bases and J shed 2 bases, with 20 bases lying between them. The CDR3 is made up of 18 amino acids. The DNA of the CDR3 is TGTGCCAGCAGCTATAGAGGGAGCATTGGGAGCACTAATGAAAAACTGTTTTTT. Its protein is CASSYRGSIGSTNEKLFF.

The chain combines TRBV4-3 with TRBJ2-3; D is perhaps TRBD1 (5 bases). The germline V gene encodes CDR1 LGHNA and CDR2 YSLEER. CDR3 length: 15 residues. V was pared by 4 bases and J by 2 bases, with 13 bases between. The CDR3 sequence: CASSPRTGATDTQYF. The CDR3 nucleotides read TGCGCCAGCAGCCCGAGAACAGGAGCCACAGATACGCAGTATTTT.

V and J are TRBV10-3 and TRBJ2-3, with 9 bases matching TRBD1. Looked up from germline, CDR1 is ENHRY and CDR2 is SYGVKD. Germline trimming cut 4 bases from V and 2 bases from J; bases unmatched to any gene: 7. CDR3 length equals 16 residues. The CDR3 region is CAISGRQGGLTDTQYF. CDR3 in DNA: TGTGCCATCAGTGGTCGACAGGGGGGACTCACAGATACGCAGTATTTT.

The sample holds a few counts of this clone. The rearrangement uses TRBV28 and TRBJ2-3; TRBD1 matches at 7 bases. This CDR3 spans 16 amino acids. Trimming cost V 7 bases and J 0 bases; bases outside gene matches: 10. The germline gives CDR1 MDHEN, CDR2 SYDVKM. DNA for the CDR3: TGTGCCAGCACCTCTCTCCCGGACAGGAGCACAGATACGCAGTATTTT. Its translation is CASTSLPDRSTDTQYF.